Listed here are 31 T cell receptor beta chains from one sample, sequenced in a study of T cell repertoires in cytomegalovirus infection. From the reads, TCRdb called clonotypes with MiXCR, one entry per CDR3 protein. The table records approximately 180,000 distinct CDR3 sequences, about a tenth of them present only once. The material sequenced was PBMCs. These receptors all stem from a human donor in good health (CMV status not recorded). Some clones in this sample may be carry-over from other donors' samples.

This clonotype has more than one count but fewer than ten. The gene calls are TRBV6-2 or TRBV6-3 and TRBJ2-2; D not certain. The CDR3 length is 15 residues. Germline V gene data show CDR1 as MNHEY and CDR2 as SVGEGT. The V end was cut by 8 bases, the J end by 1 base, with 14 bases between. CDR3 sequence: CASRPPLLNTGELFF. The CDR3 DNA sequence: TGTGCCAGCCGGCCCCCGTTGTTGAACACCGGGGAGCTGTTTTTT.

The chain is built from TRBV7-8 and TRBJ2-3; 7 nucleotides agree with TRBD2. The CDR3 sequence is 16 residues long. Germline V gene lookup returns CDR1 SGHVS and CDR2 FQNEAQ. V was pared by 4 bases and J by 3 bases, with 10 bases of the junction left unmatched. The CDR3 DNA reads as TGTGCCAGCAGCTCCCGCCTAGCGGTGGTAACAGATACGCAGTATTTT. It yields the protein CASSSRLAVVTDTQYF.

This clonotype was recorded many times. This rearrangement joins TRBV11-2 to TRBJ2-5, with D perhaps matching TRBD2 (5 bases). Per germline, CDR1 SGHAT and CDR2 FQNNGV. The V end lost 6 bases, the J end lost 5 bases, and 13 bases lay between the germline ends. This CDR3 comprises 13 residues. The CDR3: CASSSTRSETQYF. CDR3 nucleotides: TGTGCCAGCAGTTCTACTAGATCCGAGACCCAGTACTTC.

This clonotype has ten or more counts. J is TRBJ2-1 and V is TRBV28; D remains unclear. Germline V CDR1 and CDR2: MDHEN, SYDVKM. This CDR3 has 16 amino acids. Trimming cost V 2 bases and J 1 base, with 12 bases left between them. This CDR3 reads CASSLRAASSYNEQFF. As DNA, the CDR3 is TGTGCCAGCAGTTTAAGAGCCGCCAGTTCCTACAATGAGCAGTTCTTC.

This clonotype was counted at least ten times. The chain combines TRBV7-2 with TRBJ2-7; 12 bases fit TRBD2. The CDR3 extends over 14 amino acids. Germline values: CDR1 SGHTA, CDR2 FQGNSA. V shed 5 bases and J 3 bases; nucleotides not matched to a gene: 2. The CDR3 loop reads CASSTLAGGYEQYF. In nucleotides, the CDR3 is TGTGCCAGCAGCACACTAGCGGGAGGCTACGAGCAGTACTTC.

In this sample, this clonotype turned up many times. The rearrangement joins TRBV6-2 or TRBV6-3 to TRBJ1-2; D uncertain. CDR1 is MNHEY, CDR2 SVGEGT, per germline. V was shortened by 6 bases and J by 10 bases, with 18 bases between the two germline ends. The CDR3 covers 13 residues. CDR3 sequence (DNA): TGTGCCAGCAGCCAAGGAGGGCGTGTCGTCTACACCTTC. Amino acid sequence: CASSQGGRVVYTF.

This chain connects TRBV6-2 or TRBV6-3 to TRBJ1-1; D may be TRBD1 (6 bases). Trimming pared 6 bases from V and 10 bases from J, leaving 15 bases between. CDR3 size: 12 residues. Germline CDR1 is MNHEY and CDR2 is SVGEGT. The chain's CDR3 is CASRDLGGRAFF. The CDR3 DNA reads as TGTGCCAGCAGAGATCTCGGGGGGCGAGCTTTCTTT.

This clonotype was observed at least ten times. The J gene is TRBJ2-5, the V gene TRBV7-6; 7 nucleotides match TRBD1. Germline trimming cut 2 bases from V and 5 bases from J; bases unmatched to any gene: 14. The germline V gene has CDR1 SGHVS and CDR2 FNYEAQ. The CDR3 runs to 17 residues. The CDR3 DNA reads TGTGCCAGCAGCTTAAGTCAGGGGACAGTTCCTCGGGAGACCCAGTACTTC. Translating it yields CASSLSQGTVPRETQYF. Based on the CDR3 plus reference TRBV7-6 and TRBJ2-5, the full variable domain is GAGVSQSPRYKVTKRGQDVALRCDPISGHVSLYWYRQALGQGPEFLTYFNYEAQQDKSGLPNDRFSAERPEGSISTLTIQRTEQRDSAMYRCASSLSQGTVPRETQYFGPGTRLLVL.

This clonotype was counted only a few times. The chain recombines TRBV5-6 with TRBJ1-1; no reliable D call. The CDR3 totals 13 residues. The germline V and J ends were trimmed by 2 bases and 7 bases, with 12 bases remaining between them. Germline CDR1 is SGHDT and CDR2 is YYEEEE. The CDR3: CASSFRPSIEAFF. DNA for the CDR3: TGTGCCAGCAGCTTCCGACCGTCGATTGAAGCTTTCTTT.

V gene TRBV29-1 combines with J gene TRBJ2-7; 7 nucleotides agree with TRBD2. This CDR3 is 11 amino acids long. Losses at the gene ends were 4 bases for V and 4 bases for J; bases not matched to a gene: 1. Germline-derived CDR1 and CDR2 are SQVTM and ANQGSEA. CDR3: CSVGEGYEQYF. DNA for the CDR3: TGCAGCGTTGGGGAGGGGTACGAGCAGTACTTC.

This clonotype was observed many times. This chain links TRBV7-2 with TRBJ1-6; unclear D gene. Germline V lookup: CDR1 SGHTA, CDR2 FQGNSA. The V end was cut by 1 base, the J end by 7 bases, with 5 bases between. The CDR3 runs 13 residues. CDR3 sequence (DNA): TGTGCCAGCAGCTTAGTCGGGAATTCACCCCTCCACTTT. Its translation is CASSLVGNSPLHF.

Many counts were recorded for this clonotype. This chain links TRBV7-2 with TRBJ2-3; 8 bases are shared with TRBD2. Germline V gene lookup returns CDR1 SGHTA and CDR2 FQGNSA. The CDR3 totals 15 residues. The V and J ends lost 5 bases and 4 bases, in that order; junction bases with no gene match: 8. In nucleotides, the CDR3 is TGTGCCAGCAGCCCAATACGGGAGGGAGCAGATACGCAGTATTTT. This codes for CASSPIREGADTQYF.

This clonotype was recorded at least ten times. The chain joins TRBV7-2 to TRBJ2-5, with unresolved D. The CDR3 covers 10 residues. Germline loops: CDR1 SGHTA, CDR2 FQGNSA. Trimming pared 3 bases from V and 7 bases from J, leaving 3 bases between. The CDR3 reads CASSLGTQYF. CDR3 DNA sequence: TGTGCCAGCAGCTTGGGGACCCAGTACTTC.

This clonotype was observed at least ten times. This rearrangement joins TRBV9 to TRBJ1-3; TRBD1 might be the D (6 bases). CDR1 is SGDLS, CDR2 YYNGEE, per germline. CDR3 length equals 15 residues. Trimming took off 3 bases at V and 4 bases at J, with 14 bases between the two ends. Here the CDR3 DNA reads TGTGCCAGCAGCGCCGCAGGGGTAACGGGAAACACCATATATTTT. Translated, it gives CASSAAGVTGNTIYF.

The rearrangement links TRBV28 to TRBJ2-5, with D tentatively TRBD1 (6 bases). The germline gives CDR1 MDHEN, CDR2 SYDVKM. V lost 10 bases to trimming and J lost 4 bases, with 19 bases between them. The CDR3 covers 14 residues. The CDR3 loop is CAIASDRWTETQYF. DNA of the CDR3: TGTGCCATCGCAAGCGACAGGTGGACAGAGACCCAGTACTTC.

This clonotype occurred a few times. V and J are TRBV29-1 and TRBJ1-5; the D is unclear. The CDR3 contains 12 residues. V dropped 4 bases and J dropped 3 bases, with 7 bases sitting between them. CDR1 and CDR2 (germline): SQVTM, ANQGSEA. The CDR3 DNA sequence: TGCAGCGTTGGGGAGTACAATCAGCCCCAGCATTTT. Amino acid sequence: CSVGEYNQPQHF.

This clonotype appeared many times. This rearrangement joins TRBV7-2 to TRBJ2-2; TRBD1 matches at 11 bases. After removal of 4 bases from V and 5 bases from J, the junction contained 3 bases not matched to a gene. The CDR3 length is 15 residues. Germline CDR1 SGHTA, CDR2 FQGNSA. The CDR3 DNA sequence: TGTGCCAGCAGCTGGGACAGGGGGTTGACCGGGGAGCTGTTTTTT. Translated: CASSWDRGLTGELFF.

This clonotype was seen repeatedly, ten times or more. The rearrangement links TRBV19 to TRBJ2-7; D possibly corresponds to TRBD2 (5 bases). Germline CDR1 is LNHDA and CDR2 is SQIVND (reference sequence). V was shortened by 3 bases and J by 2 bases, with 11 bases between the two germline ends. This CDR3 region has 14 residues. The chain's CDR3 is CASSMSGWPYEQYF. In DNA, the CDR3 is TGTGCCAGTAGTATGTCGGGGTGGCCCTACGAGCAGTACTTC.

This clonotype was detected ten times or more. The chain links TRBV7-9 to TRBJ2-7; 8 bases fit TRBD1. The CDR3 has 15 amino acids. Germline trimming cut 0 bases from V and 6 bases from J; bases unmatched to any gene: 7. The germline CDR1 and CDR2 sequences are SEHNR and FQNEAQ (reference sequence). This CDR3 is CASSLAQGQGREQYF. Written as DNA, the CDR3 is TGTGCCAGCAGCTTAGCCCAAGGACAGGGTCGCGAGCAGTACTTC.

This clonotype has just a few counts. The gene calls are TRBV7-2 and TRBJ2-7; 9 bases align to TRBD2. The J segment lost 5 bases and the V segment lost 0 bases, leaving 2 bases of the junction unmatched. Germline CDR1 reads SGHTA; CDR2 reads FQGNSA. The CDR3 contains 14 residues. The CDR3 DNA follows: TGTGCCAGCAGCTTAGCTAGCGGGAGCGACGAGCAGTACTTC. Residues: CASSLASGSDEQYF.

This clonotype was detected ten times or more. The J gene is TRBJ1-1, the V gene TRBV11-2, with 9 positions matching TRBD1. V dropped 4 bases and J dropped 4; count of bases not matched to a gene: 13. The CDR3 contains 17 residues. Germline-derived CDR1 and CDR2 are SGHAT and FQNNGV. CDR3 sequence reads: CASSSDRGTSFATEAFF. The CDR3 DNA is TGTGCCAGCAGCTCGGACAGGGGAACTAGTTTCGCCACTGAAGCTTTCTTT.

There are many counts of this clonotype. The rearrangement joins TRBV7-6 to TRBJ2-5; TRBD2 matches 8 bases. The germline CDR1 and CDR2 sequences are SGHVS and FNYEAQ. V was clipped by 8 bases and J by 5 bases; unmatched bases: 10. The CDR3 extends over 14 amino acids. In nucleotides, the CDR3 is TGTGCCAGCTCTACCAGCGGGAGTTCGGAGACCCAGTACTTC. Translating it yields CASSTSGSSETQYF.

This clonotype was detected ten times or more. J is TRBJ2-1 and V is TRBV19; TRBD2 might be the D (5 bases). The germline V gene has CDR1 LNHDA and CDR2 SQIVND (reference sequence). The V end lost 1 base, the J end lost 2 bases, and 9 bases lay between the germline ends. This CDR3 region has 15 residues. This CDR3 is CASSIGGSTYNEQFF. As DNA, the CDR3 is TGTGCCAGTAGTATAGGAGGGAGCACCTACAATGAGCAGTTCTTC.

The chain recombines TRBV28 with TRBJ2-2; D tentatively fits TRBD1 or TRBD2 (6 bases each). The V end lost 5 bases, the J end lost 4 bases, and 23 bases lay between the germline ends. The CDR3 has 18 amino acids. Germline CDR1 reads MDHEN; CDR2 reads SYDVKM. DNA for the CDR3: TGTGCCAGCAGTAGGGTGAGGGGGGACGGGAATTTCACCGGGGAGCTGTTTTTT. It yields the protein CASSRVRGDGNFTGELFF.

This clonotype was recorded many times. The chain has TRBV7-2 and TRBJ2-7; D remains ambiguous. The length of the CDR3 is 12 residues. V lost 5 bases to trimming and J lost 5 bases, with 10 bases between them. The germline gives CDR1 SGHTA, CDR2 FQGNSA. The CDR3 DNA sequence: TGTGCCAGCAGCCTGGGGTCCCACGAGCAGTACTTC. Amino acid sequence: CASSLGSHEQYF.

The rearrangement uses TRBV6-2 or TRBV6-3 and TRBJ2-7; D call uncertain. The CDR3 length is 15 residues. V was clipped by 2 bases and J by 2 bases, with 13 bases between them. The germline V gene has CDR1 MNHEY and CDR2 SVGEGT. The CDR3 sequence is CASSYVPGRPYEQYF. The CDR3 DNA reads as TGTGCCAGCAGTTACGTTCCAGGCCGACCCTACGAGCAGTACTTC.

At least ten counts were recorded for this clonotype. CDR3: CASSLGWGSETEAFF. The CDR3 DNA is TGTGCCAGCAGCTTAGGGTGGGGGAGTGAGACTGAAGCTTTCTTT. The chain joins TRBV7-2 to TRBJ1-1; D might be TRBD1 (5 bases). The CDR3 has 15 residues. Germline V gene sequence: CDR1 SGHTA, CDR2 FQGNSA. Trimming removed 1 base from V and 5 bases from J, with 14 bases in between.

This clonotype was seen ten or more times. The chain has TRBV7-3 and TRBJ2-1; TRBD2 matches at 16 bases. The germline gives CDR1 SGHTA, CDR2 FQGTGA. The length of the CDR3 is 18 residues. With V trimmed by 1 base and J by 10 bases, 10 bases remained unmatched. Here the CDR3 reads CASSLRGLAGGGSVEQFF. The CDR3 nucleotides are TGTGCCAGCAGCTTAAGGGGACTAGCGGGAGGGGGGTCGGTAGAGCAGTTCTTC.

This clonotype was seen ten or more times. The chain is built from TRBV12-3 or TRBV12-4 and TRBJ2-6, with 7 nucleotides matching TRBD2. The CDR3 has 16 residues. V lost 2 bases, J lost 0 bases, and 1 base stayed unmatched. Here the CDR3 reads CASSLWGGSGANVLTF. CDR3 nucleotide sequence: TGTGCCAGCAGTTTATGGGGGGGCTCTGGGGCCAACGTCCTGACTTTC.

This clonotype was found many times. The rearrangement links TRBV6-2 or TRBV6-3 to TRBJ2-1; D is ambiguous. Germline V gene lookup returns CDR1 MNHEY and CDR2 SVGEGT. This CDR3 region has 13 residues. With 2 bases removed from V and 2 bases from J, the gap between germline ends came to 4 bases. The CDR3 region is CASSYVPYNEQFF. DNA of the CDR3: TGTGCCAGCAGTTACGTTCCCTACAATGAGCAGTTCTTC.

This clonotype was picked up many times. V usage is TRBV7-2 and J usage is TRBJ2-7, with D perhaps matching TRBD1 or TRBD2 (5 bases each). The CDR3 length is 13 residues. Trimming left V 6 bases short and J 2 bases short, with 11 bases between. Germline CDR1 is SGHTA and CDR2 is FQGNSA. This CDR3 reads CASRGTSTYEQYF. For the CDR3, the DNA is TGTGCCAGCAGAGGGACGTCCACCTACGAGCAGTACTTC.